A selection of T cell receptor beta chains follows, all from one sample in a study of T cell repertoires in cytomegalovirus infection. Each CDR3 protein gets one entry after TCRdb re-called the reads with MiXCR. The sample has 400,000 to 550,000 distinct CDR3 sequences; 11% are singletons. The source material was PBMCs. These receptors were taken from a human donor in good health (CMV status not recorded). Some clones in this sample may be carry-over from other donors' samples. CDR3s include the opening cysteine and the closing phenylalanine or tryptophan. A D gene is named only where the DNA matches it firmly. Part of the rows lack a size; the others show once, few, many or a class for expanded clones.

many TRBJ2-2 TRBV29-1 - TGCAGCGTTCTCCCCCAGGGCGGATTGGGTGCCGGGGAGCTGTTTTTT CSVLPQGGLGAGELFF
- TRBJ1-4 TRBV20-1 - TGCAGTGCGCCGGAACGGGCCACAACTAATGAAAAACTGTTTTTT CSAPERATTNEKLFF
many TRBJ2-2 TRBV7-8 TRBD1 TGTGCCAGCAGCCCGCAAACCGGGACAGGGGGCCGGACCGGGGAGCTGTTTTTT CASSPQTGTGGRTGELFF
few TRBJ1-5 TRBV12-3/TRBV12-4 TRBD1 TGTGCCAGCAAGGGGGCGCGTCATAGCAATCAGCCCCAGCATTTT CASKGARHSNQPQHF
- TRBJ2-7 TRBV18 TRBD2 TGTGCCAGCTCACCACTAGCGGGGGGAAACGAGCAGTACTTC CASSPLAGGNEQYF
many TRBJ2-1 TRBV7-8 TRBD1 TGTGCCAGCAGCCCGAGAGGGACAGGTTGGGATGAGCAGTTCTTC CASSPRGTGWDEQFF
once TRBJ2-1 TRBV20-1 TRBD2 TGCAGTGCTAGAGATCGGCAGCGGGGGAGGAATGAGCAGTTCTTC CSARDRQRGRNEQFF
- TRBJ2-1 TRBV2 - TGTGCCAGCAACCTGGAGGGTGGGGGTGAGCAGTTCTTC CASNLEGGGEQFF
many TRBJ2-3 TRBV7-2 TRBD2 TGTGCCAGCAGCCGACTAGCGGGAGTGGATACGCAGTATTTT CASSRLAGVDTQYF
- TRBJ2-7 TRBV20-1 TRBD1 TGCAGTGCTAGACCCCCCGGACAGGATAACTACGAGCAGTACTTC CSARPPGQDNYEQYF
- TRBJ2-7 TRBV13 TRBD1 TGTGCCAGCAGCTTAGGGGAGGGGGCCGGGACAGGGGTCTACGAGCAGTACTTC CASSLGEGAGTGVYEQYF
many TRBJ2-6 TRBV11-2 - TGTGCCAGCAGCCCCGGGGGATGGAGCTCTGGGGCCAACGTCCTGACTTTC CASSPGGWSSGANVLTF
many TRBJ2-3 TRBV27 - TGTGCCAGCAGTTTTAGTAGAAATTATCCAGATACGCAGTATTTT CASSFSRNYPDTQYF
many TRBJ1-2 TRBV2 TRBD1 TGTGCCAGCCGACAGGGTTTTGGCTATGGCTACACCTTC CASRQGFGYGYTF
many TRBJ1-2 TRBV6-5 - TGTGCCAGCAGTTACTCGATGTCGGGGGATGGCTACACCTTC CASSYSMSGDGYTF
many TRBJ2-3 TRBV5-1 TRBD2 TGCGCCAGCAGCTATCGAGCGGGAGGGACGACGGATACGCAGTATTTT CASSYRAGGTTDTQYF
many TRBJ1-2 TRBV11-1 - TGTGCCAGCAGCCCCGGACCGGGGGCCTATGGCTACACCTTC CASSPGPGAYGYTF
many TRBJ2-1 TRBV5-6 TRBD2 TGTGCCAGCAGCTTGTTGGGGACTAGCGATGAGCAGTTCTTC CASSLLGTSDEQFF
many TRBJ1-1 TRBV6-4 - TGTGCCAGCAGTGACACCGCCATTTACAGGACTGAAGCTTTCTTT CASSDTAIYRTEAFF
many TRBJ1-1 TRBV11-1 - TGTGCCAGCAGCTTTCAACAGGGGAACACTGAAGCTTTCTTT CASSFQQGNTEAFF
many TRBJ2-1 TRBV7-6 TRBD2 TGTGCCAGCAGCTTGAGCGGGGCCTCCTACAATGAGCAGTTCTTC CASSLSGASYNEQFF
many TRBJ2-5 TRBV7-8 - TGTGCCAGCAGCTTAGCTAAGTGGCGGGCAAGCCAAGAGACCCAGTACTTC CASSLAKWRASQETQYF
- TRBJ2-1 TRBV5-1 - TGCGCCAGCAGCTTAGCTCCGGGCCATGAGCAGTTCTTC CASSLAPGHEQFF
many TRBJ1-1 TRBV5-1 TRBD1 TGCGCCAGCAGCTTAATACCCGGGACAGGCACTGAAGCTTTCTTT CASSLIPGTGTEAFF
few TRBJ2-1 TRBV2 - TGTGCCAGCAGCCAGGGGCTACAGTTCTTC CASSQGLQFF
few TRBJ2-7 TRBV6-1 - TGTGCCAGCAATGTAGTCAGGGACGAGCAGTACTTC CASNVVRDEQYF
many TRBJ1-1 TRBV19 - TGTGCCAGCAGGGAGGGCTGGTCCAGTGGCACTGAAGCTTTCTTT CASREGWSSGTEAFF
many TRBJ2-3 TRBV28 - TGTGCCAGCAGTTTCTCGCCGGGAAACAGGGGAGGTGATACGCAGTATTTT CASSFSPGNRGGDTQYF
many TRBJ2-5 TRBV7-9 - TGTGCCAGCAGCTTAGCAGGTCTTCGGGGTCGAGGAGAGACCCAGTACTTC CASSLAGLRGRGETQYF
many TRBJ2-2 TRBV7-8 TRBD1 TGTGCCAGCAGCACGTGGACAGGCGGTGGGGAGCTGTTTTTT CASSTWTGGGELFF
many TRBJ1-2 TRBV3-1 TRBD1 TGTGCCAGCAGCACCAGGACAGGGTACGGCTATGGCTACACCTTC CASSTRTGYGYGYTF
many TRBJ2-1 TRBV6-1 - TGTGCCAGCAGTTCCCGGGACACGAGCTCCTACAATGAGCAGTTCTTC CASSSRDTSSYNEQFF
few TRBJ2-1 TRBV12-3/TRBV12-4 TRBD2 TGTGCCAGCAGTTCCCGACTAGCGGGAGTACGTGAGCAGTTCTTC CASSSRLAGVREQFF
- TRBJ1-2 TRBV2 - TGTGCCAGCGGGACACTACCTGAGTATGGCTACACCTTC CASGTLPEYGYTF
- TRBJ2-7 TRBV14 TRBD2 TGTGCCAGCAGCCAATACCTGAGGGCTAGCGGGAGGAGCTCCTACGAGCAGTACTTC CASSQYLRASGRSSYEQYF
many TRBJ1-1 TRBV7-9 - TGTGCCAGCAGCCCTACGCCTGGGACTGAAGCTTTCTTT CASSPTPGTEAFF
- TRBJ2-3 TRBV29-1 TRBD2 TGCAGCGGGACTAGCGACACAGATACGCAGTATTTT CSGTSDTDTQYF
few TRBJ2-2 TRBV19 TRBD2 TGTGCCAGTAGGCGATTAGCGGGAGGGAACACCGGGGAGCTGTTTTTT CASRRLAGGNTGELFF
few TRBJ1-5 TRBV19 - TGTGCCAGTAGTCACCCTGATAGCAATCAGCCCCAGCATTTT CASSHPDSNQPQHF
many TRBJ1-4 TRBV7-9 - TGTGCCAGCGGCTACGGGGGAACTAATGAAAAACTGTTTTTT CASGYGGTNEKLFF
- TRBJ1-2 TRBV28 - TGTGCCAGCAGACCCCCCCAGAATAACTATGGCTACACCTTC CASRPPQNNYGYTF
many TRBJ2-5 TRBV6-1 TRBD2 TGTGCCAGCAGTGAATTCAGCGGGAGGGCCGAAGAGACCCAGTACTTC CASSEFSGRAEETQYF
many TRBJ1-1 TRBV6-2/TRBV6-3 - TGTGCCAGCAGCGGGACCCCGGTAGGCACTGAAGCTTTCTTT CASSGTPVGTEAFF
- TRBJ2-3 TRBV5-1 TRBD2 TGCGCCAGCAGCTTGGTTACGGGAGGAACAACAGATACGCAGTATTTT CASSLVTGGTTDTQYF
few TRBJ2-5 TRBV10-3 TRBD2 TGTGCCATCAAGCTAGCGGGAGCTGAGACCCAGTACTTC CAIKLAGAETQYF
many TRBJ1-1 TRBV9 - TGTGCCAGCAGCGTAGTGTCGACGGGGGGTGAAGCTTTCTTT CASSVVSTGGEAFF
- TRBJ1-5 TRBV12-3/TRBV12-4 - TGTGCCAGCAGGCCAGGGGTGCTCCATCAGCCCCAGCATTTT CASRPGVLHQPQHF
- TRBJ2-1 TRBV2 TRBD2 TGTGCCAGCAGTGGCCCTAGCGGGAGAAGTGGCGGCTACAATGAGCAGTTCTTC CASSGPSGRSGGYNEQFF
- TRBJ1-2 TRBV10-3 TRBD1 TGTGCCATCAGTGAGTCGAAGTATGGACAGGCTAACTATGGCTACACCTTC CAISESKYGQANYGYTF